One sample yielded the 31 T cell receptor beta chains listed below, sequenced in a study of T cell responses to AZD1222 COVID-19 vaccine. This table comes from immunoSEQ multiplex PCR, and its TCRdb copy is limited to in-frame clones, with some not included. The table gives more than 110,000 clones; the top ten clones make up about 2.3% of it. Sequences were obtained from peripheral blood. These receptors came from an adult in good health.

The chain combines TRBV6-5 with TRBJ1-3; a possible D gene is TRBD1 (6 bases). V was cut by 6 bases and J by 1 base, with 10 bases left in between. Germline V gives CDR1 MNHEY, CDR2 SVGAGI. There are 14 residues in the CDR3. The CDR3 here is CASSSGDSGNTIYF. The CDR3 region has the DNA TGTGCCAGCAGCTCAGGGGATTCTGGAAACACCATATATTTT.

The CDR3 protein is CASSQVSKLSSYNSPLHF. CDR3 sequence (DNA): TGTGCCAGCAGCCAAGTATCTAAGTTAAGCTCCTATAATTCACCCCTCCACTTT. The chain is built from TRBV3-1 (or the pseudogene TRBV3-2) and TRBJ1-6; D ambiguous. The CDR3 length is 18 residues. Trimming pared 1 base from V and 0 bases from J, leaving 13 bases between. Looked up from germline, CDR1 is LGHDT and CDR2 is YNNKEL (reference sequence).

CDR3 sequence (DNA): TGTGCCATCCGGGATCTGAACACTGAAGCTTTCTTT. Translation: CAIRDLNTEAFF. The gene calls are TRBV6-6 and TRBJ1-1; no clear D gene. Per germline, CDR1 MNHNY and CDR2 SVGAGI (reference sequence). Trimming cost V 10 bases and J 0 bases, with 9 bases left between them. The CDR3 is 12 residues long.

The chain has TRBV6-6 and TRBJ2-5, with 9 bases fitting TRBD2. V lost 5 bases, J lost 5 bases, and 15 bases stayed unmatched. Germline-derived CDR1 and CDR2 are MNHNY and SVGAGI (reference sequence). There are 17 residues in the CDR3. The CDR3 DNA is TGTGCCAGCAGTCTCCTGGGGCGGCTAGCGGGGCGGGAGACCCAGTACTTC. It is translated as CASSLLGRLAGRETQYF.

The J gene is TRBJ1-5, the V gene TRBV28; 7 bases agree with TRBD1. The V gene's germline CDR1 is MDHEN and CDR2 SYDVKM. The length of the CDR3 is 13 residues. Unmatched junction bases numbered 2, after V lost 2 bases and J lost 7 bases. CDR3 loop: CASSLTGEQPQHF. In DNA, the CDR3 is TGTGCCAGCAGTTTAACAGGGGAGCAGCCCCAGCATTTT. Based on the CDR3 plus reference TRBV28 and TRBJ1-5, the full variable domain is DVKVTQSSRYLVKRTGEKVFLECVQDMDHENMFWYRQDPGLGLRLIYFSYDVKMKEKGDIPEGYSVSREKKERFSLILESASTNQTSMYLCASSLTGEQPQHFGDGTRLSIL.

V is TRBV28 and J is TRBJ1-2, with a weak D call TRBD1 (5 bases). This CDR3 is 12 amino acids long. The ends were cut back, 6 bases at V and 7 bases at J, with 12 bases in the middle. CDR1 is MDHEN, CDR2 SYDVKM, per germline. CDR3 in amino acids: CASSTGTVGYTF. CDR3 in DNA: TGTGCCAGCAGCACCGGGACCGTTGGCTACACCTTC.

V is TRBV5-1 and J is TRBJ2-7; TRBD1 agrees at 8 bases. Germline lookup yields CDR1 SGHRS and CDR2 YFSETQ. CDR3 length equals 17 residues. The V segment lost 2 bases and the J segment 6 bases; nucleotides outside the gene matches: 16. CDR3 amino acids: CASSFIGQGTISPEQYF. The CDR3 DNA is TGCGCCAGCAGCTTTATTGGACAGGGTACCATTTCACCCGAGCAGTACTTC.

The J gene is TRBJ2-2, the V gene TRBV6-5; D unresolved. Looked up from germline, CDR1 is MNHEY and CDR2 is SVGAGI. Trimming left V 6 bases short and J 8 bases short, with 10 bases between. This CDR3 is built from 12 residues. The CDR3 is CASSLVRGELFF. The CDR3 DNA is TGTGCCAGCAGCCTTGTGAGAGGGGAGCTGTTTTTT.

This chain links TRBV9 with TRBJ2-3, with 7 bases fitting TRBD2. V was clipped by 5 bases and J by 7 bases; unmatched bases: 16. The germline CDR1 and CDR2 sequences are SGDLS and YYNGEE. The CDR3 has 16 amino acids. Written as DNA, the CDR3 is TGTGCCAGCAGTCCCTCCGGGCGGGGAGGGGAACATACGCAGTATTTT. Translation: CASSPSGRGGEHTQYF.

V gene TRBV7-8 combines with J gene TRBJ1-1; D perhaps matches TRBD1 (6 bases). Germline-derived CDR1 and CDR2 are SGHVS and FQNEAQ. The V gene lost 6 bases and the J gene lost 3 bases, with 14 bases spanning the gap. The length of the CDR3 is 14 residues. CDR3 residues: CASRDPQGYTEAFF. CDR3 nucleotides: TGTGCCAGCAGGGACCCACAGGGTTACACTGAAGCTTTCTTT. The full variable domain, completed using reference TRBV7-8 and TRBJ1-1, is GAGVSQSPRYKVAKRGQDVALRCDPISGHVSLFWYQQALGQGPEFLTYFQNEAQLDKSGLPSDRFFAERPEGSVSTLKIQRTQQEDSAVYLCASRDPQGYTEAFFGQGTRLTVV.

The chain couples TRBV18 to TRBJ2-2, with TRBD1 matching 8 bases. Germline CDR1 and CDR2: KGHSH and LQKENI. Trimming took 1 base from V and 1 from J; bases not matched to a gene: 2. There are 16 residues in the CDR3. The CDR3, as DNA: TGTGCCAGCTCACCACGAACAGGGGGGAACACCGGGGAGCTGTTTTTT. It yields the protein CASSPRTGGNTGELFF.

The genes are TRBV18 and TRBJ2-1; 10 positions match TRBD2. Germline CDR1 KGHSH, CDR2 LQKENI. J was trimmed by 5 bases and V by 0 bases; bases with no gene match: 4. CDR3 length: 16 residues. CDR3 amino acids: CASSPPGLAAHNEQFF. As DNA, the CDR3 is TGTGCCAGCTCACCACCCGGACTAGCGGCCCACAATGAGCAGTTCTTC.

V gene TRBV5-1 combines with J gene TRBJ2-1, with TRBD1 matching 9 bases. CDR1 is SGHRS, CDR2 YFSETQ, per germline. V trimming: 3 bases; J trimming: 5 bases; junction bases outside the gene matches: 9. CDR3 length: 16 residues. DNA of the CDR3: TGCGCCAGCAGCTGGAACCGGGACAGGGTGGACAATGAGCAGTTCTTC. The encoded protein is CASSWNRDRVDNEQFF.

The chain employs TRBV10-3 and TRBJ1-1, with TRBD1 identical over 7 bases. The V segment lost 3 bases and the J segment 3 bases; nucleotides outside the gene matches: 4. Germline CDR1 is ENHRY and CDR2 is SYGVKD. The CDR3 has 14 residues. The CDR3 here is CAISEGGGYTEAFF. CDR3 coding DNA: TGTGCCATCAGTGAAGGAGGGGGCTACACTGAAGCTTTCTTT.

V and J are TRBV3-1 (or the pseudogene TRBV3-2) and TRBJ2-1; the D is unclear. V shed 0 bases and J shed 12 bases, with 12 bases lying between them. Germline-derived CDR1 and CDR2 are LGHDT and YNNKEL (reference sequence). The CDR3 spans 13 residues. The CDR3 protein is CASSQDQNMGQFF. The CDR3 nucleotides read TGTGCCAGCAGCCAAGACCAAAACATGGGGCAGTTCTTC.

The rearrangement joins TRBV3-1 (or the pseudogene TRBV3-2) to TRBJ1-2; possible D gene TRBD1, 5 bases. The CDR3 extends over 14 amino acids. The V gene lost 4 bases and the J gene lost 8 bases, with 17 bases spanning the gap. Germline CDR1 LGHDT, CDR2 YNNKEL (reference sequence). The CDR3 loop reads CASSLRGPRRGYTF. DNA of the CDR3: TGTGCCAGCAGCCTTAGGGGACCCCGGCGGGGCTACACCTTC.

This chain uses TRBV28 with TRBJ1-5; 7 nucleotides line up with TRBD1. The CDR3 consists of 15 residues. V gave up 6 bases and J gave up 4 bases; unmatched junction bases: 9. CDR1 and CDR2 from the germline V gene are MDHEN and SYDVKM. CDR3 sequence (DNA): TGTGCCAGCAGCGGAAACAGGGGATATAATCAGCCCCAGCATTTT. It translates to CASSGNRGYNQPQHF.

V gene TRBV10-3 combines with J gene TRBJ1-6; D gene unclear. V lost 5 bases and J 4 bases, leaving 6 bases between the germline ends. Germline lookup yields CDR1 ENHRY and CDR2 SYGVKD. The CDR3 covers 13 residues. The CDR3 loop reads CAISLDYNSPLHF. CDR3 DNA: TGTGCCATCAGTCTCGATTATAATTCACCCCTCCACTTT.

The J gene is TRBJ1-6, the V gene TRBV19; D ambiguous. CDR3 size: 12 residues. Germline V gene lookup returns CDR1 LNHDA and CDR2 SQIVND (reference sequence). The V end lost 5 bases, the J end lost 12 bases, and 11 bases lay between the germline ends. The CDR3 loop is CASSLPRLPLHF. CDR3 nucleotides: TGTGCCAGTAGTCTCCCCCGCCTACCCCTCCACTTT.

This chain links TRBV28 with TRBJ1-2; 11 bases are shared with TRBD1. This CDR3 region has 15 residues. The V gene's germline CDR1 is MDHEN and CDR2 SYDVKM. V shed 4 bases, J shed 4 bases, and the junction held 5 bases outside the gene matches. Here the CDR3 DNA reads TGTGCCAGCAGTTCCCCCGGGACAGGGGGCTATGGCTACACCTTC. Amino acids: CASSSPGTGGYGYTF.

V is TRBV29-1 and J is TRBJ2-3; 7 nucleotides line up with TRBD2. This CDR3 has 15 residues. V shed 4 bases and J 2 bases; nucleotides not matched to a gene: 9. Per germline, CDR1 SQVTM and CDR2 ANQGSEA. The CDR3 protein is CSVVGGKGPTDTQYF. The CDR3 nucleotides read TGCAGCGTTGTGGGAGGGAAAGGCCCCACAGATACGCAGTATTTT.

The J gene is TRBJ2-1, the V gene TRBV5-6, with 9 bases identical to TRBD2. Unmatched junction bases numbered 7, after V lost 1 base and J lost 8 bases. The CDR3 is made up of 15 amino acids. Per the germline V gene, CDR1 is SGHDT and CDR2 is YYEEEE. Here the CDR3 reads CASSLSAGGPHEQFF. The DNA for the CDR3 is TGTGCCAGCAGCTTGTCAGCGGGGGGCCCCCATGAGCAGTTCTTC.

The rearrangement joins TRBV5-1 to TRBJ1-4; 9 bases map to TRBD1. The V gene end was trimmed by 2 bases and the J gene end by 8 bases; junction bases not matched to a gene: 22. Per germline, CDR1 SGHRS and CDR2 YFSETQ. The CDR3 runs 20 residues. The CDR3 here is CASSFSPRDRASRGMEKLFF. In DNA, the CDR3 is TGCGCCAGCAGCTTCTCTCCCCGGGACAGGGCTAGTCGGGGAATGGAAAAACTGTTTTTT.

The chain is built from TRBV28 and TRBJ1-5, with D possibly being TRBD1 (5 bases). V was clipped by 6 bases and J by 0 bases, with 12 bases between them. The CDR3 has 15 amino acids. Germline V gene lookup returns CDR1 MDHEN and CDR2 SYDVKM. The CDR3 nucleotides are TGTGCCAGCAGGGGGGGATTCTATAGCAATCAGCCCCAGCATTTT. It is translated as CASRGGFYSNQPQHF.

J is TRBJ2-4 and V is TRBV5-4; D possibly matches TRBD1 or TRBD2 (6 bases each). Germline V gene lookup returns CDR1 SGHNT and CDR2 YYREEE (reference sequence). V lost 5 bases and J 6 bases, leaving 18 bases between the germline ends. The CDR3 loop spans 15 amino acids. The CDR3 nucleotides read TGTGCCAGCAGTTCGGGGTGGGGGGCCCTAAACATTCAGTACTTC. Translation: CASSSGWGALNIQYF.

The gene calls are TRBV25-1 and TRBJ1-4, with D tentatively TRBD1 (5 bases). The germline V gene encodes CDR1 MGHDK and CDR2 SYGVNS. The CDR3 has 13 residues. V gave up 6 bases and J gave up 3 bases, with 8 bases separating them. The CDR3 DNA follows: TGTGCCAGCAGGGGGACCCCTAATGAAAAACTGTTTTTT. Protein: CASRGTPNEKLFF.

This chain links TRBV3-1 (or the pseudogene TRBV3-2) with TRBJ2-2; tentative D call: TRBD2 (6 bases). CDR1 and CDR2 (germline): LGHDT, YNNKEL (reference sequence). The CDR3 spans 16 residues. The V and J ends lost 2 bases and 4 bases respectively, with 14 bases between them. The CDR3 DNA reads as TGTGCCAGCAGCCAACAGCCCGGGGGACCCACCGGGGAGCTGTTTTTT. As protein: CASSQQPGGPTGELFF.

This rearrangement joins TRBV7-9 to TRBJ2-1; D may be TRBD1 (5 bases). The CDR3 has 12 amino acids. Trimming removed 5 bases from V and 6 bases from J, with 8 bases in between. Germline CDR1 and CDR2: SEHNR and FQNEAQ (reference sequence). In DNA form, the CDR3 reads TGTGCCAGCAGCATCGACAGCAATGAGCAGTTCTTC. Translating gives CASSIDSNEQFF.

The rearrangement links TRBV28 to TRBJ1-5; possible D gene TRBD1, 6 bases. Trimming stripped 6 bases from V and 0 bases from J, with 15 bases between. Germline CDR1 is MDHEN and CDR2 is SYDVKM. CDR3 size: 16 residues. The CDR3 DNA reads TGTGCCAGCAGACCACAGGGATGGTATAGCAATCAGCCCCAGCATTTT. Residues: CASRPQGWYSNQPQHF.

The chain links TRBV5-6 to TRBJ1-3; D unresolved. The CDR3 covers 15 residues. CDR1 SGHDT and CDR2 YYEEEE come from the germline V gene. V lost 4 bases and J 0 bases, leaving 11 bases between the germline ends. The DNA of the CDR3 is TGTGCCAGCAGCCAACAGAAACTCTCTGGAAACACCATATATTTT. Protein sequence: CASSQQKLSGNTIYF.

This chain connects TRBV6-6 to TRBJ1-6; tentative D call: TRBD1 (5 bases). Trimming took off 10 bases at V and 5 bases at J, with 15 bases between the two ends. The CDR3 extends over 14 amino acids. Germline values: CDR1 MNHNY, CDR2 SVGAGI (reference sequence). Written as DNA, the CDR3 is TGTGCCACGTGGGTGGGGCAGGATAATTCACCCCTCCACTTT. Translation: CATWVGQDNSPLHF.